Presented here are 32 T cell receptor delta chains from one specimen sequenced in a study of gamma-delta T cells after stem cell transplantation. TCRdb made new clone calls on the RT-PCR reads using CATT. This table holds approximately 2,000 delta-chain clones, under 25% found once. Material: gamma-delta T cells. The receptors here all came from a human donor. It is not recorded whose cells these are; they may come from a transplant donor.

Note on this clone: The TCRdb record carries a much larger clone's protein, which differs from this DNA's translation at residue 9; a read error is the likely cause, and the protein listed here is the DNA translation. The chain joins TRDV2 to TRDJ1, with TRDD3 matching 9 bases. CDR1 is GEAIGNYY and CDR2 is EKD in the germline V gene. Trimming took 3 bases from V and 11 from J; bases not matched to a gene: 18. The CDR3 consists of 16 residues. CDR3 DNA sequence: TGTGCCTGTGACCCCCTCTTCCTTCGGCTGGGGGATCACCTCATCTTT. It codes for CACDPLFLRLGDHLIF.

Comments on this clone: Since a far larger clone is one base different, this is likely a read error. The J gene is TRDJ1, the V gene TRDV2, with D hard to call. The germline V gene encodes CDR1 GEAIGNYY and CDR2 EKD. The length of the CDR3 is 14 residues. DNA of the CDR3: TGTGCCCGTGACACCTTGGGTAACCTCGATAAACTCATCTTT. It specifies CARDTLGNLDKLIF.

On this clone itself: The protein in TCRdb stems from a much larger clone and differs at residue 11 from this DNA's translation, likely a read error; here the protein is translated from the DNA. The genes are TRDV2 and TRDJ1, with a possible D match to TRDD3 (6 bases). Germline V gene sequence: CDR1 GEAIGNYY, CDR2 EKD. This CDR3 has 17 amino acids. Trimming cost V 4 bases and J 1 base, with 21 bases left between them. The CDR3 DNA is TGTGCCTGTGATCCTCTCACTGGGAAGAATTGCACCGATAAACTCATCTTT. Translating gives CACDPLTGKNCTDKLIF.

By share, this clone counts as medium-sized. This chain uses TRDV2 with TRDJ1; 11 bases align to TRDD3. Unmatched junction bases numbered 12, after V lost 0 bases and J lost 7 bases. The CDR3 is 17 amino acids. CDR1 and CDR2 (germline): GEAIGNYY, EKD. CDR3 nucleotides: TGTGCCTGTGACACCGTAAGTGGGGGATACGACAGGCGTAAACTCATCTTT. Translation: CACDTVSGGYDRRKLIF.

By sample fraction, this clone is large. The sample has other DNA sequences that encode this CDR3 too. In DNA, the CDR3 is TGTGCCTGTGAGGCGTTACGACCGGGCGCGACGGGGGGATACAGCACCGATAAACTCATCTTT. Translation gives CACEALRPGATGGYSTDKLIF. The genes are TRDV2 and TRDJ1, with 9 bases aligning to TRDD3. V trimming: 4 bases; J trimming: 1 base; junction bases outside the gene matches: 24. There are 21 residues in the CDR3. CDR1 GEAIGNYY and CDR2 EKD come from the germline V gene.

Note on this clone: A far larger clone is just one base off, so this is likely a read error. Within the sample, other DNA sequences also encode this same CDR3. V and J are TRDV2 and TRDJ1, with 11 bases aligning to TRDD3. The V gene's germline CDR1 is GEAIGNYY and CDR2 EKD. CDR3 length: 15 residues. The DNA of the CDR3 is TGTGCCTGCGACACCCTGGGGGATACTTCCGATAAACTCATCTTT. As protein: CACDTLGDTSDKLIF.

About this clone: Translating this DNA gives a protein that differs at residue 6 from the TCRdb one, which belongs to a much larger clone; a read error is likely, and the protein shown is this translation. This rearrangement joins TRDV2 to TRDJ1; D gene uncertain. Germline values: CDR1 GEAIGNYY, CDR2 EKD. The V and J ends lost 0 bases and 5 bases respectively, with 18 bases between them. This CDR3 has 16 amino acids. CDR3: CACDTAGTRRVDKLIF. Here the CDR3 DNA reads TGTGCCTGTGACACCGCCGGGACTCGTCGGGTAGATAAACTCATCTTT.

This clone is medium-sized. V gene TRDV2 combines with J gene TRDJ3, with 9 bases identical to TRDD3. V lost 3 bases to trimming and J lost 1 base; unmatched junction nucleotides: 15. The germline gives CDR1 GEAIGNYY, CDR2 EKD. The CDR3 is 21 residues long. The CDR3 region has the DNA TGTGCCTGTGACGTCGTACGCCCGGGGGATACTGGTTCCTGGGACACCCGACAGATGTTTTTC. Amino acids: CACDVVRPGDTGSWDTRQMFF.

In this sample, this clone is medium-sized (0.01 to 0.1%). The genes are TRDV2 and TRDJ1; 7 bases map to TRDD3. This CDR3 contains 17 residues. CDR1 GEAIGNYY and CDR2 EKD come from the germline V gene. After removal of 3 bases from V and 0 bases from J, the junction contained 12 bases not matched to a gene. Written as DNA, the CDR3 is TGTGCCTGTGACCCCCTGGGGGTCAAAAGGGACACCGATAAACTCATCTTT. This encodes CACDPLGVKRDTDKLIF.

The chain is built from TRDV2 and TRDJ3, with 9 nucleotides matching TRDD3. The CDR3 covers 20 residues. V lost 3 bases to trimming and J lost 0 bases; unmatched junction nucleotides: 11. CDR1 and CDR2 from the germline V gene are GEAIGNYY and EKD. This CDR3 is CACDPVKVLGDSWDTRQMFF. The CDR3 DNA follows: TGTGCCTGTGACCCCGTAAAAGTACTGGGGGACTCCTGGGACACCCGACAGATGTTTTTC.

The sample holds a few counts of this clone. A much larger clone lies one base from this, so it may be a read error. The V call is TRDV2, the J call TRDJ1; the match to TRDD3 covers 12 bases. J gave up 0 bases and V 3 bases, and 25 bases lay outside the gene matches. CDR1 is GEAIGNYY, CDR2 EKD, per germline. CDR3 length: 23 amino acids. CDR3 loop: CACDAVEVPFLGDTTGHTDKLIF. The CDR3 nucleotides are TGTGCCTGTGACGCCGTTGAGGTTCCTTTTCTGGGGGATACGACGGGTCACACCGATAAACTCATCTTT.

By sample share, this clone is large. An end of the junction does not agree with germline; a read error may underlie this. At the DNA level, this CDR3 is encoded by other sequences in the same sample as well. J is TRDJ1 and V is TRDV2; 13 bases line up with TRDD3. Germline CDR1 reads GEAIGNYY; CDR2 reads EKD. The CDR3 extends over 18 amino acids. This chain's CDR3 is CACDSITGGYANTDKLIF. DNA of the CDR3: TGTGCCTGTGACTCCATTACTGGGGGATACGCGAACACTGATAAACTCATCTTT.

In its sample, this clone is medium-sized (0.01 to 0.1%). The gene calls are TRDV2 and TRDJ1, with 11 nucleotides matching TRDD3. This CDR3 has 20 amino acids. The junction had 22 bases not matched to a gene; V was cut back by 3 bases and J by 5 bases. Germline-derived CDR1 and CDR2 are GEAIGNYY and EKD. CDR3 amino acids: CACDPLDLRVVGDTPDKLIF. CDR3 bases: TGTGCCTGTGACCCCTTAGATTTACGTGTGGTGGGGGATACGCCAGATAAACTCATCTTT.

The CDR3 spells CALEEVGEDKLIF. CDR3 nucleotides: TGTGCTCTTGAGGAGGTAGGAGAAGATAAACTCATCTTT. The chain links TRDV1 to TRDJ1; D call uncertain. Looked up from germline, CDR1 is TSWWSYY and CDR2 is QGS. The CDR3 extends over 13 amino acids. Trimming left V 7 bases short and J 5 bases short, with 14 bases between.

In the case of this clone: A read error likely explains why the TCRdb protein, taken from a much larger clone, differs from this DNA's translation at residue 6; the protein shown is translated from the DNA. V and J are TRDV2 and TRDJ1; D gene ambiguous. Germline-derived CDR1 and CDR2 are GEAIGNYY and EKD. V dropped 1 base and J dropped 0 bases, with 17 bases sitting between them. The CDR3 loop spans 17 amino acids. The CDR3, as DNA: TGTGCCTGTGACACGGCCGAGAGCCCGAGCTACACCGATAAACTCATCTTT. Translating gives CACDTAESPSYTDKLIF.

Details on this clone: A far larger clone differs by one base, so this is likely a read error. V and J are TRDV1 and TRDJ1, with 10 bases lining up with TRDD3. Germline lookup yields CDR1 TSWWSYY and CDR2 QGS. There are 23 residues in the CDR3. Unmatched junction bases numbered 27, after V lost 3 bases and J lost 2 bases. In DNA, the CDR3 is TGTGCTCTTGGGGATCCGAGGCCCCCTACGAACAGGTTGATGGGGGATACTACCGATAAACTCATCTTT. Its translation: CALGDPRPPTNRLMGDTTDKLIF.

As for this clone: The amino acid sequence in TCRdb belongs to a much larger clone and departs from this DNA's translation at residue 20, likely a sequencing read error; the sequence shown is translated from the DNA. The CDR3 DNA reads as TGTGCCTGTGACACCGCCGAGTCTCTTAGCGCCGCAGGCTCCTGGGACACCCGACAGACGTTTTTC. Its translation: CACDTAESLSAAGSWDTRQTFF. This chain links TRDV2 with TRDJ3, with D perhaps TRDD3 (5 bases). Germline CDR1 GEAIGNYY, CDR2 EKD. The CDR3 is made up of 22 amino acids.

This clone qualifies as medium-sized. The J gene is TRDJ3, the V gene TRDV2, with 10 bases fitting TRDD3. The length of the CDR3 is 20 residues. Per the germline V gene, CDR1 is GEAIGNYY and CDR2 is EKD. The V segment lost 0 bases and the J segment 0 bases; nucleotides outside the gene matches: 7. CDR3 bases: TGTGCCTGTGACACCGTACTGGGGGATCACCACTCCTGGGACACCCGACAGATGTTTTTC. Translated: CACDTVLGDHHSWDTRQMFF.

This clone is medium-sized within its sample. The genes are TRDV2 and TRDJ1; 11 nucleotides match TRDD3. Trimming at V came to 3 bases and at J to 4 bases, leaving 15 bases not matched to a gene. This CDR3 has 18 residues. In germline, CDR1 is GEAIGNYY, CDR2 EKD. As DNA, the CDR3 is TGTGCCTGTGACCTTGTACTGGTGGGGGATACGCCGGACGATAAACTCATCTTT. It is translated as CACDLVLVGDTPDDKLIF.

This clone is medium-sized by share. The chain recombines TRDV2 with TRDJ3, with 9 bases that match TRDD3. V was clipped by 3 bases and J by 3 bases; unmatched bases: 17. The length of the CDR3 is 21 residues. Germline V gene lookup returns CDR1 GEAIGNYY and CDR2 EKD. The CDR3 spells CACDAEWIAGGSGWDTRQMFF. The CDR3 DNA follows: TGTGCCTGTGACGCCGAGTGGATTGCTGGGGGATCGGGCTGGGACACCCGACAGATGTTTTTC.

Points on this clone: A far bigger clonotype differs at one base, so this is likely a read error. The chain employs TRDV2 and TRDJ1; 13 bases align to TRDD3. CDR3 length equals 21 residues. V shed 6 bases, J shed 0 bases, and the junction held 21 bases outside the gene matches. Germline V CDR1 and CDR2: GEAIGNYY, EKD. CDR3 residues: CACNNLPGTGGYGRYTDKLIF. CDR3 nucleotide sequence: TGTGCCTGTAACAACCTTCCCGGTACTGGGGGATACGGCCGGTACACCGATAAACTCATCTTT.

On this clone itself: This DNA translates differently at residue 11 from the TCRdb protein, which is that of a much larger clone; a read error is likely, and the protein shown is the DNA's own translation. The V and J genes are TRDV2 and TRDJ3; D perhaps matches TRDD3 (5 bases). The CDR3 totals 16 residues. Germline V lookup: CDR1 GEAIGNYY, CDR2 EKD. DNA of the CDR3: TGTGCCTGTGGTTTGCATAGCTCCTGGGACGCCCGACAGATGTTTTTC. Translation: CACGLHSSWDARQMFF.

By sample share, this clone is large. The J gene is TRDJ1, the V gene TRDV2; 13 bases align to TRDD3. The V gene end was trimmed by 4 bases and the J gene end by 4 bases; junction bases not matched to a gene: 11. The CDR3 has 17 amino acids. Per the germline V gene, CDR1 is GEAIGNYY and CDR2 is EKD. CDR3 in amino acids: CACDPLLGDTRGDKLIF. The CDR3 DNA is TGTGCCTGTGATCCTCTACTGGGGGATACGAGGGGCGATAAACTCATCTTT.

Worth noting for this clone: It is likely a read error: a sequence one base away is far more abundant. The chain employs TRDV2 and TRDJ1, with unresolved D. Looked up from germline, CDR1 is GEAIGNYY and CDR2 is EKD. This CDR3 has 14 amino acids. CDR3 nucleotides: TGTGCCTGTGGCACCTTGGGTAACCTCGATAAACTCATCTTT. Its translation is CACGTLGNLDKLIF.

Notes on this clone: A far larger clone is only one base removed, so a read error is likely. Other nucleotide sequences in the sample specify the same CDR3. This chain joins TRDV1 and TRDJ1; D possibly corresponds to TRDD3 (6 bases). CDR1 is TSWWSYY, CDR2 QGS, per germline. The germline V and J ends were trimmed by 3 bases and 0 bases, with 26 bases remaining between them. CDR3 length equals 20 residues. The chain's CDR3 is CALGELEFPLAGDYTDKLIF. CDR3 DNA sequence: TGTGCTCTTGGGGAGCTGGAGTTCCCCCTTGCGGGGGACTACACCGATAAACTCATCTTT.

With regard to this clone: The protein in TCRdb stems from a much larger clone and differs at residue 14 from this DNA's translation, likely a read error; here the protein is translated from the DNA. The chain joins TRDV2 to TRDJ1; 13 nucleotides match TRDD3. The CDR3 loop spans 16 amino acids. In germline, CDR1 is GEAIGNYY, CDR2 EKD. The chain's CDR3 is CACDTLGDTKGDKPIF. The DNA of the CDR3 is TGTGCCTGTGACACACTGGGGGATACGAAGGGCGATAAACCCATCTTT.

By share, this clone ranks as medium-sized. The rearrangement uses TRDV2 and TRDJ1, with 8 positions matching TRDD3. Germline loops: CDR1 GEAIGNYY, CDR2 EKD. The CDR3 contains 18 residues. The ends lost 0 bases at V and 0 bases at J; junction bases unmatched: 11. The CDR3 DNA is TGTGCCTGTGACACCGTGGGTGGGGGATTCACAAACACCGATAAACTCATCTTT. Protein sequence: CACDTVGGGFTNTDKLIF.

Worth noting for this clone: The protein that TCRdb holds for this DNA derives from a much larger clone and differs from the translated DNA at residue 11, which likely indicates a read error; the protein shown here is translated from the DNA. This sequence joins TRDV2 and TRDJ1; no firm D call. The CDR3 contains 18 residues. V gave up 3 bases and J gave up 1 base, with 23 bases separating them. The V gene's germline CDR1 is GEAIGNYY and CDR2 EKD. CDR3 DNA: TGTGCCTGTGACCCCGTTTCCGGCCCCAGGGCTGTCACCGATAAACTCATCTTT. Its protein is CACDPVSGPRAVTDKLIF.

This clone has only a few counts. The protein TCRdb gives is from a much larger clone and does not agree with this DNA's translation at residue 4, likely a read error; the protein shown here comes from the DNA. The V and J genes are TRDV2 and TRDJ3; no reliable D call. The V gene lost 5 bases and the J gene lost 5 bases, with 12 bases spanning the gap. Germline lookup yields CDR1 GEAIGNYY and CDR2 EKD. The CDR3 runs 15 residues. The CDR3 DNA reads TGTGCCTGTGGCCCCGCCAGCCGGGACACCCGACAGATGTTTTTC. Its protein is CACGPASRDTRQMFF.

To note about this clone: A far larger clone is just one base off, so this is likely a read error. The CDR3 coding sequence is TGTGCCTGTGACACGATTACAACCTCCACCCTTACTGGGGGATACGAGTCCCTGATCTTT. Amino acids: CACDTITTSTLTGGYESLIF. The V and J genes are TRDV2 and TRDJ4, with 13 bases identical to TRDD3. This CDR3 has 20 amino acids. Looked up from germline, CDR1 is GEAIGNYY and CDR2 is EKD. The V segment lost 1 base and the J segment 6 bases; nucleotides outside the gene matches: 22.

Of note for this clone: One base separates it from a far larger clone, so it is likely a read error. The sample carries other DNA sequences with the same CDR3. The rearrangement joins TRDV2 to TRDJ1, with D unclear. The germline V gene has CDR1 GEAIGNYY and CDR2 EKD. CDR3 length equals 14 residues. CDR3 DNA sequence: TGTGCCTGCGACACCTTGGGAGGATTTCGAGAACTCATCTTT. Translating gives CACDTLGGFRELIF.

This clone was found a few times. Only one base separates this from a far larger clonotype, so it likely reflects a read error. The chain joins TRDV2 to TRDJ1; TRDD3 agrees at 8 bases. V lost 5 bases, J lost 8 bases, and 12 bases stayed unmatched. The germline CDR1 and CDR2 sequences are GEAIGNYY and EKD. This CDR3 is built from 14 residues. CDR3 loop: CACGALTGGLKLIF. The CDR3 nucleotides are TGTGCCTGTGGCGCTCTAACTGGGGGTCTAAAACTCATCTTT.